The 25 T cell receptor beta chains in this list originate from one sample, sequenced in a study of T cell responses to AZD1222 COVID-19 vaccine. Assay used: immunoSEQ multiplex PCR; TCRdb lists only in-frame clones, some missing. Here the sample spans approximately 160,000 clones, just over 90% being singletons. This sample comprised peripheral blood, obtained 28 days after the second AZD1222 dose. These receptors originate from an adult who received the AZD1222 COVID-19 vaccine.

V gene TRBV3-1 (or the pseudogene TRBV3-2) combines with J gene TRBJ1-5; D gene ambiguous. The CDR3 runs 13 residues. The germline V and J ends were trimmed by 2 bases and 3 bases, with 5 bases remaining between them. Germline V gives CDR1 LGHDT, CDR2 YNNKEL (reference sequence). This CDR3 reads CASSQSLNQPQHF. In DNA, the CDR3 is TGTGCCAGCAGCCAATCTCTCAATCAGCCCCAGCATTTT.

This chain joins TRBV29-1 and TRBJ1-1; 7 bases map to TRBD1. V gave up 5 bases and J gave up 6 bases; unmatched junction bases: 6. The germline V gene encodes CDR1 SQVTM and CDR2 ANQGSEA. The CDR3 sequence is 12 residues long. Here the CDR3 DNA reads TGCAGCGTTCAACGACAGGGACCTGAAGCTTTCTTT. This sequence encodes CSVQRQGPEAFF.

The chain recombines TRBV6-1 with TRBJ1-5; TRBD1 is a possible D gene (6 bases). CDR3 size: 17 residues. Trimming took 3 bases from V and 2 from J, leaving 17 bases between them. CDR1 MNHNS and CDR2 SASEGT come from the germline V gene. Written as DNA, the CDR3 is TGTGCCAGCAGTGAGGAAGGACAGATCGGACGCAATCAGCCCCAGCATTTT. Its translation is CASSEEGQIGRNQPQHF.

This chain uses TRBV5-1 with TRBJ2-5; no clear D gene. The V gene's germline CDR1 is SGHRS and CDR2 YFSETQ. The CDR3 spans 13 residues. The V and J ends lost 1 base and 2 bases respectively, with 6 bases between them. CDR3 nucleotides: TGCGCCAGCAGCTTGTTCAGACAAGAGACCCAGTACTTC. Its protein product is CASSLFRQETQYF.

This clone showed up just a few times. The V gene is TRBV2, the J gene TRBJ1-6; unclear D gene. V gave up 6 bases and J gave up 0 bases, with 9 bases separating them. CDR3 size: 15 residues. Germline CDR1 SNHLY, CDR2 FYNNEI. In nucleotides, the CDR3 is TGTGCCAGCAGGGAGGAGAGCTCCTATAATTCACCCCTCCACTTT. This codes for CASREESSYNSPLHF.

V usage is TRBV2 and J usage is TRBJ1-2, with D tentatively TRBD1 (5 bases). Deletions cut 11 bases from V and 0 bases from J, with 13 bases between. Germline V gene lookup returns CDR1 SNHLY and CDR2 FYNNEI. This CDR3 is built from 13 residues. CDR3 in amino acids: CAGTTDANYGYTF. CDR3 coding DNA: TGTGCCGGGACGACGGATGCTAACTATGGCTACACCTTC.

The gene calls are TRBV15 and TRBJ1-1; TRBD1 agrees at 9 bases. Germline V lookup: CDR1 LNHNV, CDR2 YYDKDF (reference sequence). The J segment lost 7 bases and the V segment lost 8 bases, leaving 8 bases of the junction unmatched. The CDR3 is 13 residues long. CDR3 coding DNA: TGTGCCACCGCGGGGACAGGGAGGGGTGAAGCTTTCTTT. It codes for CATAGTGRGEAFF.

The CDR3 loop reads CASSQVPGKTEAFF. Written as DNA, the CDR3 is TGTGCCAGCAGCCAAGTACCGGGAAAGACTGAAGCTTTCTTT. The chain uses TRBV14 and TRBJ1-1; D is unclear. Germline values: CDR1 SGHDN, CDR2 FVKESK. This CDR3 has 14 residues. V was cut by 1 base and J by 5 bases, with 11 bases left in between. The complete variable domain, with remaining parts taken from reference TRBV14 and TRBJ1-1, reads EAGVTQFPSHSVIEKGQTVTLRCDPISGHDNLYWYRRVMGKEIKFLLHFVKESKQDESGMPNNRFLAERTGGTYSTLKVQPAELEDSGVYFCASSQVPGKTEAFFGQGTRLTVV.

The chain links TRBV19 to TRBJ1-2, with a weak D call TRBD1 (6 bases). The CDR3 runs 12 residues. The V gene lost 7 bases and the J gene lost 8 bases, with 14 bases spanning the gap. Per the germline V gene, CDR1 is LNHDA and CDR2 is SQIVND (reference sequence). The CDR3 nucleotides read TGTGCCAGTACCGGACAGCCCCGGGGCTACACCTTC. Amino acid sequence: CASTGQPRGYTF.

The V call is TRBV19, the J call TRBJ1-6, with D hard to call. Trimming cost V 7 bases and J 3 bases, with 13 bases left between them. CDR1 is LNHDA and CDR2 is SQIVND in the germline V gene (reference sequence). CDR3 length: 15 amino acids. CDR3 sequence (DNA): TGTGCCAGTATGGTGGGCACAGACTATAATTCACCCCTCCACTTT. Encoded protein: CASMVGTDYNSPLHF.

J is TRBJ2-2 and V is TRBV5-1; D call uncertain. Germline CDR1 SGHRS, CDR2 YFSETQ. Trimming took 0 bases from V and 2 from J, leaving 11 bases between them. The CDR3 has 16 amino acids. CDR3 nucleotide sequence: TGCGCCAGCAGCTTGGCCGAGGCGCACAACACCGGGGAGCTGTTTTTT. Translated: CASSLAEAHNTGELFF.

This clone was counted between two and nine times. The J gene is TRBJ1-5, the V gene TRBV27; 9 bases align to TRBD1. V gave up 5 bases and J gave up 6 bases; unmatched junction bases: 17. The CDR3 is 18 residues long. Germline CDR1 and CDR2: MNHEY and SMNVEV (reference sequence). The CDR3 DNA sequence: TGTGCCAGCAGTCCCAGACGATCGACAGGGGGAGGGGGTCAGCCCCAGCATTTT. Its translation: CASSPRRSTGGGGQPQHF.

On this clone itself: The conserved phenylalanine or tryptophan is not found at the CDR3 terminus, so this likely reflects a read error. It is unclear where the CDR3 begins or ends on the DNA, so no DNA is shown, and the CDR3 is as TCRdb lists it. V and J are TRBV6-2 or TRBV6-3 and TRBJ1-2; the D call in the table, TRBD1, was not verified against the DNA. CDR1 and CDR2 from the germline V gene are MNHEY and SVGEGT. The CDR3 spans 11 residues, counting both ends. This CDR3 is CASSSSGSRVI.

The V and J genes are TRBV11-2 and TRBJ2-7; D uncertain. Germline V CDR1 and CDR2: SGHAT, FQNNGV. The CDR3 has 14 amino acids. V lost 1 base to trimming and J lost 3 bases, with 10 bases between them. The CDR3: CASSLVGANYEQYF. CDR3 bases: TGTGCCAGCAGCTTAGTCGGTGCTAACTACGAGCAGTACTTC.

This sequence joins TRBV18 and TRBJ1-5; TRBD1 is a possible D gene (6 bases). The CDR3 has 14 residues. With 3 bases removed from V and 3 bases from J, the gap between germline ends came to 9 bases. CDR1 is KGHSH and CDR2 is LQKENI in the germline V gene. The CDR3 sequence is CASSPDSTNQPQHF. The CDR3 bases are TGTGCCAGCTCACCGGACAGTACCAATCAGCCCCAGCATTTT.

The chain is built from TRBV5-1 and TRBJ1-3; 9 bases fit TRBD1. The germline V gene encodes CDR1 SGHRS and CDR2 YFSETQ. The CDR3 contains 14 residues. After removal of 4 bases from V and 6 bases from J, the junction contained 5 bases not matched to a gene. CDR3 sequence reads: CASSPWTGVNTIYF. CDR3 DNA: TGCGCCAGCAGCCCTTGGACAGGGGTAAACACCATATATTTT.

The V call is TRBV6-2 or TRBV6-3, the J call TRBJ2-3, with 8 bases matching TRBD2. The length of the CDR3 is 15 residues. V gave up 2 bases and J gave up 5 bases; unmatched junction bases: 6. The germline gives CDR1 MNHEY, CDR2 SVGEGT. CDR3 region: CASSYAGTRIDTQYF. For the CDR3, the DNA is TGTGCCAGCAGTTACGCCGGGACTAGGATAGATACGCAGTATTTT.

The chain employs TRBV27 and TRBJ1-5, with 9 bases matching TRBD1. Germline CDR1 and CDR2: MNHEY and SMNVEV (reference sequence). Germline trimming cut 3 bases from V and 1 base from J; bases unmatched to any gene: 7. The CDR3 runs to 17 residues. The CDR3, as DNA: TGTGCCAGCAGTTTCCCCGAGGGACAGGGAAGCAATCAGCCCCAGCATTTT. Its protein is CASSFPEGQGSNQPQHF.

This rearrangement joins TRBV29-1 to TRBJ1-3; possible D gene TRBD1, 5 bases. V was trimmed by 6 bases and J by 4 bases, leaving 13 bases between them. This CDR3 contains 13 residues. Germline lookup yields CDR1 SQVTM and CDR2 ANQGSEA. The CDR3: CSVRRGGGNTIYF. In nucleotides, the CDR3 is TGCAGCGTCCGAAGGGGAGGAGGAAACACCATATATTTT.

This clone was counted once. This chain uses TRBV19 with TRBJ2-5; TRBD1 matches at 8 bases. The germline CDR1 and CDR2 sequences are LNHDA and SQIVND (reference sequence). The CDR3 extends over 13 amino acids. Germline trimming cut 7 bases from V and 6 bases from J; bases unmatched to any gene: 7. CDR3 sequence (DNA): TGTGCCAGTACCAGCGACAGGGGAAAGACCCAGTACTTC. This codes for CASTSDRGKTQYF.

The V gene is TRBV4-2, the J gene TRBJ2-5; the match to TRBD2 covers 11 bases. From germline, CDR1 is LGHNA and CDR2 YNFKEQ. Trimming cost V 0 bases and J 7 bases; bases outside gene matches: 10. The CDR3 is 17 residues long. The CDR3 coding sequence is TGTGCCAGCAGCCAAGATTATGGTAGCGGGGGGGCGGGGACCCAGTACTTC. Translating it yields CASSQDYGSGGAGTQYF.

The V gene is TRBV7-9, the J gene TRBJ1-2; the D gene is possibly TRBD1 (5 bases). This CDR3 has 15 residues. Germline V lookup: CDR1 SEHNR, CDR2 FQNEAQ (reference sequence). V lost 0 bases and J lost 3, with 11 bases in between. Here the CDR3 reads CASSLARDRYYGYTF. The CDR3 coding sequence is TGTGCCAGCAGCTTAGCGAGGGACCGCTACTATGGCTACACCTTC.

The V call is TRBV7-9, the J call TRBJ2-7; 9 bases line up with TRBD1. The V gene's germline CDR1 is SEHNR and CDR2 FQNEAQ (reference sequence). The CDR3 extends over 15 amino acids. The junction had 11 bases not matched to a gene; V was cut back by 5 bases and J by 6 bases. The CDR3 DNA sequence: TGTGCCAGCAGCCACCGGGACAGGGTCCAGGGCGAGCAGTACTTC. It specifies CASSHRDRVQGEQYF.

The chain recombines TRBV4-1 with TRBJ2-7; 10 nucleotides line up with TRBD2. CDR3 length equals 19 residues. Germline CDR1 is MGHRA and CDR2 is YSYEKL. With V trimmed by 6 bases and J by 0 bases, 17 bases remained unmatched. The CDR3 coding sequence is TGCGCCAGCAGGCGAATAGCGGGGGGTCTAAACCCCAGCTCCTACGAGCAGTACTTC. Translation gives CASRRIAGGLNPSSYEQYF.

This chain connects TRBV10-3 to TRBJ2-7, with 7 bases aligning to TRBD1. V was pared by 4 bases and J by 3 bases, with 9 bases of the junction left unmatched. This CDR3 contains 15 residues. Looked up from germline, CDR1 is ENHRY and CDR2 is SYGVKD. This chain's CDR3 is CAISGSGQLNYEQYF. The CDR3 DNA follows: TGTGCCATCAGTGGATCGGGACAGCTAAACTACGAGCAGTACTTC.